This T cell receptor beta chain appears in the sequencing data of a study of blood T cell repertoires in COVID-19. The study recruited people aged roughly 18 to 89 years across approximately 24 US areas. Profiling relied on immunoSEQ multiplex PCR, and the TCRdb table lists in-frame clones only, not all of them. The sample contains some 400,000 clones, more than 75% of which appear only once. Germline V CDR1 and CDR2: SGHTA, FQGNSA. The CDR3 spans 13 residues. V lost 9 bases and J lost 1, with 10 bases in between. The gene calls are TRBV7-2 and TRBJ1-3; D call uncertain. This clonotype was obtained from a man aged 30 to 39 who had recovered from COVID-19. The material sequenced was PBMCs or T cells enriched from blood (not recorded which). The CDR3 sequence is CASSRSSGNTIYF. The CDR3 nucleotides read TGTGCCAGTTCGAGGTCTTCTGGAAACACCATATATTTT.